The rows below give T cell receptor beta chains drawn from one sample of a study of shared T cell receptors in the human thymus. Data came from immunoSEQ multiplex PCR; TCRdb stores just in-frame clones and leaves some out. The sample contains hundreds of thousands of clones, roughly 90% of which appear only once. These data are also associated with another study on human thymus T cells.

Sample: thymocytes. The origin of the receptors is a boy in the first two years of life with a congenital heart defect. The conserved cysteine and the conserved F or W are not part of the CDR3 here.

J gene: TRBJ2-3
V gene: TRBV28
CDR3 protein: ASSLITSTDTQY

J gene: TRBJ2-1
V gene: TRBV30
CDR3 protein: AWSGTSGDYNEQF

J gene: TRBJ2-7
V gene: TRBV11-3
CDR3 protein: ASSLVTGGGRYEQY

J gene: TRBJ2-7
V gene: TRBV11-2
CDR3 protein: ASSLAPRTGSSYEQY

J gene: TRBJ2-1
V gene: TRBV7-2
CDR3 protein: ASSSRGDSYNEQF

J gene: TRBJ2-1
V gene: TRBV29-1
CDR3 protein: SVGSGGSYNEQF

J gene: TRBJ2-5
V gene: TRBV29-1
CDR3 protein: STFSSAPETQY

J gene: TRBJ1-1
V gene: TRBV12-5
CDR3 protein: ASGLGTGPNTEAF

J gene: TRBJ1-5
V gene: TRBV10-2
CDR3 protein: ASSGEGLNQPQH

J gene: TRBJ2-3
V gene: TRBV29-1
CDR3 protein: SVDPGSIAAHTDTQY